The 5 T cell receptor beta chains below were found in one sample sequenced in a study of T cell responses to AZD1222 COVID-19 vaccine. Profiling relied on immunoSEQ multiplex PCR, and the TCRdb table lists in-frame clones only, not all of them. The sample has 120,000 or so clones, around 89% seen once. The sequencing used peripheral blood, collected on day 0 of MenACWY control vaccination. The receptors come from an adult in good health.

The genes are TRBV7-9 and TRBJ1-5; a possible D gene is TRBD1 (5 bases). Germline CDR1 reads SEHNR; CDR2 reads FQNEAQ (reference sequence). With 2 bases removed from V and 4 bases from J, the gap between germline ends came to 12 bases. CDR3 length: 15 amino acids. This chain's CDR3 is CASSLPGRVNQPQHF. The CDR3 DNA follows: TGTGCCAGCAGCTTACCGGGCAGGGTGAATCAGCCCCAGCATTTT.

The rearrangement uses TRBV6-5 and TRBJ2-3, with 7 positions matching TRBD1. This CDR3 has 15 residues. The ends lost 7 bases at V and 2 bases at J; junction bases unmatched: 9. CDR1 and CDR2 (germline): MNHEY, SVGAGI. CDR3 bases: TGTGCCAGCAACTACCTACAGGGGAACACAGATACGCAGTATTTT. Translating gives CASNYLQGNTDTQYF.

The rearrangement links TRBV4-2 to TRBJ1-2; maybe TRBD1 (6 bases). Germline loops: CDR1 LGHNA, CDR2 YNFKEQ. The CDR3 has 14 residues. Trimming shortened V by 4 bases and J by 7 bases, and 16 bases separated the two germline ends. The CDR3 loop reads CASSPGDGQLGYTF. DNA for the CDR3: TGTGCCAGCAGCCCGGGAGACGGACAGCTTGGCTACACCTTC.

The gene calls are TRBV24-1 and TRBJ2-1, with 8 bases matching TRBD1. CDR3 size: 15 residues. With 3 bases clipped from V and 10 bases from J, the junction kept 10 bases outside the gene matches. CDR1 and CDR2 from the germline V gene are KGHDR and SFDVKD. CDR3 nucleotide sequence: TGTGCCACCAGTGATGCCCGACAGGGGTCAAGAGAGCAGTTCTTC. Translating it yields CATSDARQGSREQFF.

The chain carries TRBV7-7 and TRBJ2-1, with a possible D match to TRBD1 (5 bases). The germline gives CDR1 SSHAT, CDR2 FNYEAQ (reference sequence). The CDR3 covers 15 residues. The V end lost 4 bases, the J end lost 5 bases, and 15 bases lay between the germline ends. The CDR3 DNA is TGTGCCAGCAGCTCCGTAGGGGCAGGTAACAATGAGCAGTTCTTC. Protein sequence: CASSSVGAGNNEQFF.